Below are 25 T cell receptor beta chains sequenced from a single sample in a study of cytotoxic CD8 clonotypes in ibrutinib-treated CLL. Using immunoSEQ multiplex PCR, the repertoire was profiled, and TCRdb retains in-frame clones only, with some absent. The sample includes tens of thousands of clones, 75% to 80% of them seen just once. This specimen was PBMCs, taken after 36 months of ibrutinib treatment. The receptors derive from a human donor with chronic lymphocytic leukemia.

V and J are TRBV5-4 and TRBJ1-1; 9 positions agree with TRBD1. The length of the CDR3 is 15 residues. The germline CDR1 and CDR2 sequences are SGHNT and YYREEE (reference sequence). The trim removed 3 bases at V and 6 bases at J, leaving 9 bases unmatched. CDR3 sequence reads: CASSSGERQGAEAFF. In DNA form, the CDR3 reads TGTGCCAGCAGCTCCGGGGAACGACAGGGGGCTGAAGCTTTCTTT.

V is TRBV7-8 and J is TRBJ1-5; a weak D match, TRBD1 (5 bases). Trimming left V 1 base short and J 2 bases short, with 6 bases between. Germline assignment: CDR1 SGHVS and CDR2 FQNEAQ. The CDR3 sequence is 14 residues long. CDR3 coding DNA: TGTGCCAGCAGCTTAGAACAGGGCAATCAGCCCCAGCATTTT. Protein sequence: CASSLEQGNQPQHF.

This clone has just one count. The chain recombines TRBV30 with TRBJ1-1; perhaps TRBD1 as D (5 bases). Deletions cut 1 base from V and 7 bases from J, with 7 bases between. Germline CDR1 is GTSNPN and CDR2 is SVGIG (reference sequence). The CDR3 contains 11 residues. Written as DNA, the CDR3 is TGTGCCTGGAGTGAGGGGATTGAAGCTTTCTTT. The encoded protein is CAWSEGIEAFF.

The chain couples TRBV2 to TRBJ1-2; no reliable D call. The CDR3 length is 13 residues. V gave up 5 bases and J gave up 7 bases, with 14 bases separating them. Looked up from germline, CDR1 is SNHLY and CDR2 is FYNNEI. The CDR3: CASSPGPTVGYTF. The CDR3, as DNA: TGTGCCAGCAGTCCCGGGCCAACTGTTGGCTACACCTTC.

The chain has TRBV6-5 and TRBJ1-3, with 7 nucleotides matching TRBD1. Trimming at V came to 6 bases and at J to 0 bases, leaving 2 bases not matched to a gene. CDR1 is MNHEY and CDR2 is SVGAGI in the germline V gene. The CDR3 spans 14 residues. The chain's CDR3 is CASSRDSSGNTIYF. The CDR3 DNA is TGTGCCAGCAGCCGGGACAGCTCTGGAAACACCATATATTTT.

The chain employs TRBV10-3 and TRBJ1-1, with no clear D. From germline, CDR1 is ENHRY and CDR2 SYGVKD. This CDR3 contains 12 residues. The germline V and J ends were trimmed by 6 bases and 2 bases, with 7 bases remaining between them. In DNA, the CDR3 is TGTGCCATCAGCCAAACTAACACTGAAGCTTTCTTT. Protein product: CAISQTNTEAFF.

This sequence joins TRBV5-1 and TRBJ2-1; the D is unclear. CDR3 length: 11 amino acids. CDR1 SGHRS and CDR2 YFSETQ come from the germline V gene. Trimming left V 0 bases short and J 8 bases short, with 3 bases between. The CDR3 DNA is TGCGCCAGCAGCTTGGGTCATGAGCAGTTCTTC. It yields the protein CASSLGHEQFF.

The chain is built from TRBV15 and TRBJ2-3, with D possibly TRBD1 on 6 matching bases. V lost 1 base and J 2 bases, leaving 7 bases between the germline ends. This CDR3 spans 14 amino acids. CDR1 and CDR2 from the germline V gene are LNHNV and YYDKDF (reference sequence). DNA for the CDR3: TGTGCCACCAGCAGAGTGGGGGCCACAGATACGCAGTATTTT. Protein product: CATSRVGATDTQYF. Using reference TRBV15 and TRBJ2-3 for the parts outside the CDR3, the full variable domain is DAMVIQNPRYQVTQFGKPVTLSCSQTLNHNVMYWYQQKSSQAPKLLFHYYDKDFNNEADTPDNFQSRRPNTSFCFLDIRSPGLGDTAMYLCATSRVGATDTQYFGPGTRLTVL.

The chain uses TRBV6-5 and TRBJ1-6; D gene unclear. The V gene lost 6 bases and the J gene lost 3 bases, with 6 bases spanning the gap. The CDR3 contains 13 residues. The V gene's germline CDR1 is MNHEY and CDR2 SVGAGI. CDR3 protein: CASRSDYNSPLHF. Here the CDR3 DNA reads TGTGCCAGCAGGTCTGACTATAATTCACCCCTCCACTTT.

The chain is built from TRBV4-1 and TRBJ1-5; 7 nucleotides align to TRBD1. Germline assignment: CDR1 MGHRA and CDR2 YSYEKL. Losses at the gene ends were 6 bases for V and 3 bases for J; bases not matched to a gene: 8. This CDR3 is built from 15 residues. The CDR3, as DNA: TGCGCCAGCAGTTCCCGGGACAGCCTCAATCAGCCCCAGCATTTT. Translated, it gives CASSSRDSLNQPQHF.

The V call is TRBV4-1, the J call TRBJ2-7; 8 bases fit TRBD1. The CDR3 runs to 18 residues. Germline values: CDR1 MGHRA, CDR2 YSYEKL. The V gene end was trimmed by 0 bases and the J gene end by 4 bases; junction bases not matched to a gene: 14. For the CDR3, the DNA is TGCGCCAGCAGCCAAGATTATAACAGGGGGTCGTTTGGATACGAGCAGTACTTC. Its translation: CASSQDYNRGSFGYEQYF.

This clone was recorded a few times. The chain links TRBV6-6 to TRBJ1-2; TRBD1 is a possible D gene (5 bases). The CDR3 has 12 residues. Germline values: CDR1 MNHNY, CDR2 SVGAGI (reference sequence). V was shortened by 10 bases and J by 2 bases, with 11 bases between the two germline ends. CDR3 protein: CATREQNYGYTF. The CDR3 DNA reads as TGTGCCACCAGGGAACAGAACTATGGCTACACCTTC.

The chain recombines TRBV5-6 with TRBJ1-1; perhaps TRBD1 as D (5 bases). Trimming cost V 0 bases and J 6 bases, with 12 bases left between them. The CDR3 is made up of 14 amino acids. CDR1 and CDR2 from the germline V gene are SGHDT and YYEEEE. CDR3 DNA: TGTGCCAGCAGCTTGGGGGACGCGAAGCCTGAAGCTTTCTTT. Its protein product is CASSLGDAKPEAFF.

The chain combines TRBV6-5 with TRBJ2-7; TRBD1 aligns across 9 bases. This CDR3 contains 14 residues. V lost 2 bases to trimming and J lost 7 bases; unmatched junction nucleotides: 6. In germline, CDR1 is MNHEY, CDR2 SVGAGI. CDR3 DNA: TGTGCCAGCAGTTACGCGGGGACAGGGAGGGAGCAGTACTTC. Translated, it gives CASSYAGTGREQYF.

This chain links TRBV29-1 with TRBJ1-4; D unclear. The germline gives CDR1 SQVTM, CDR2 ANQGSEA. CDR3 length: 15 residues. The V end lost 4 bases, the J end lost 5 bases, and 17 bases lay between the germline ends. CDR3: CSVGPGGGRNEKLFF. CDR3 in DNA: TGCAGCGTTGGACCGGGAGGAGGTCGGAATGAAAAACTGTTTTTT.

The chain is built from TRBV30 and TRBJ2-7; D is unclear. This CDR3 contains 13 residues. V lost 0 bases, J lost 1 base, and 7 bases lay in between. The germline V gene has CDR1 GTSNPN and CDR2 SVGIG (reference sequence). The CDR3 protein is CAWSVVLSYEQYF. The CDR3 nucleotides are TGTGCCTGGAGTGTAGTATTATCCTACGAGCAGTACTTC.

The genes are TRBV5-6 and TRBJ1-4, with D unclear. This CDR3 is 13 amino acids long. Germline V CDR1 and CDR2: SGHDT, YYEEEE. The germline V and J ends were trimmed by 2 bases and 8 bases, with 10 bases remaining between them. CDR3 DNA sequence: TGTGCCAGCAGCTTTTCCGGGAACGAAAAACTGTTTTTT. It translates to CASSFSGNEKLFF.

The V gene is TRBV2, the J gene TRBJ2-7; D is perhaps TRBD2 (7 bases). V lost 5 bases and J 0 bases, leaving 14 bases between the germline ends. There are 15 residues in the CDR3. Germline-derived CDR1 and CDR2 are SNHLY and FYNNEI. As DNA, the CDR3 is TGTGCCAGCAGTAAGGGGGAGGGGGGCTCCTACGAGCAGTACTTC. Translated, it gives CASSKGEGGSYEQYF.

This clone has only one observation. The rearrangement links TRBV13 to TRBJ1-1; D gene ambiguous. V gave up 6 bases and J gave up 0 bases, with 8 bases separating them. This CDR3 is built from 13 residues. Germline CDR1 PRHDT, CDR2 FYEKMQ (reference sequence). The CDR3 nucleotides are TGTGCCAGCAGTTTCGGAATGAACACTGAAGCTTTCTTT. It translates to CASSFGMNTEAFF.

The chain joins TRBV6-5 to TRBJ1-1, with D maybe TRBD1 (6 bases). Trimming removed 2 bases from V and 3 bases from J, with 10 bases in between. CDR3 size: 14 residues. CDR1 is MNHEY and CDR2 is SVGAGI in the germline V gene. CDR3 amino acids: CASSYKGQYTEAFF. CDR3 nucleotide sequence: TGTGCCAGCAGTTACAAAGGACAGTACACTGAAGCTTTCTTT.

The CDR3 loop is CASSPRGANTEAFF. The CDR3 coding sequence is TGTGCCAGCAGCCCGAGGGGAGCGAACACTGAAGCTTTCTTT. The V gene is TRBV9, the J gene TRBJ1-1; D possibly corresponds to TRBD1 (5 bases). Germline V lookup: CDR1 SGDLS, CDR2 YYNGEE. The CDR3 runs 14 residues. Trimming removed 4 bases at V and 1 base at J, with 11 bases between.

This clone was counted a single time. The chain recombines TRBV2 with TRBJ2-1; no reliable D call. Germline lookup yields CDR1 SNHLY and CDR2 FYNNEI. V lost 2 bases, J lost 8 bases, and 13 bases lay in between. The CDR3 spans 14 residues. CDR3 protein: CASSERPPWDEQFF. In DNA, the CDR3 is TGTGCCAGCAGTGAACGGCCCCCGTGGGATGAGCAGTTCTTC.

The genes are TRBV11-1 and TRBJ2-2; no clear D gene. CDR1 and CDR2 from the germline V gene are SGHAT and FQDESV (reference sequence). The CDR3 is 16 residues long. Trimming took 5 bases from V and 2 from J, leaving 15 bases between them. CDR3 sequence (DNA): TGTGCCAGCAGCCCTAGGGAAGATCCAAACACCGGGGAGCTGTTTTTT. It yields the protein CASSPREDPNTGELFF.

This chain connects TRBV9 to TRBJ1-1; D uncertain. Germline V CDR1 and CDR2: SGDLS, YYNGEE. This CDR3 has 13 residues. V lost 0 bases and J 0 bases, leaving 3 bases between the germline ends. The DNA of the CDR3 is TGTGCCAGCAGCGTAGGCATGAACACTGAAGCTTTCTTT. It specifies CASSVGMNTEAFF.

V is TRBV5-6 and J is TRBJ1-4, with D unresolved. This CDR3 comprises 14 residues. CDR1 and CDR2 from the germline V gene are SGHDT and YYEEEE. Trimming pared 1 base from V and 5 bases from J, leaving 9 bases between. CDR3 protein: CASSLRTGNEKLFF. CDR3 nucleotide sequence: TGTGCCAGCAGCTTGAGGACCGGCAATGAAAAACTGTTTTTT.